The 30 T cell receptor beta chains in this list originate from one sample, sequenced in a study of shared clonotypes between healthy human individuals. Some clones are missing from TCRdb's copy, which holds only in-frame ones; the method was immunoSEQ multiplex PCR. This table holds around 2,000,000 clones, approximately 94% found once. Only CD45RO-negative cells positively selected for CCR7 counted as naive CD8 cells, so terminally differentiated effector memory CD45RA+ cells were excluded. Sample: naive CD8+ T cells sorted from blood. The receptors come from a young man in good health.

The chain employs TRBV7-9 and TRBJ2-3, with a tentative D call TRBD2 (5 bases). This CDR3 has 13 amino acids. Trimming took 4 bases from V and 2 from J, leaving 7 bases between them. Looked up from germline, CDR1 is SEHNR and CDR2 is FQNEAQ (reference sequence). The CDR3 region is CASSWESTDTQYF. The CDR3 DNA reads as TGTGCCAGCAGCTGGGAGTCCACAGATACGCAGTATTTT. Together with reference TRBV7-9 and TRBJ2-3, the CDR3 gives the full variable domain: DTGVSQNPRHKITKRGQNVTFRCDPISEHNRLYWYRQTLGQGPEFLTYFQNEAQLEKSRLLSDRFSAERPKGSFSTLEIQRTEQGDSAMYLCASSWESTDTQYFGPGTRLTVL.

The V and J genes are TRBV4-3 and TRBJ2-7, with D possibly being TRBD2 (6 bases). The germline gives CDR1 LGHNA, CDR2 YSLEER. V was pared by 1 base and J by 0 bases, with 13 bases between. The CDR3 length is 16 residues. This CDR3 reads CASSQGSGSSSYEQYF. The CDR3, as DNA: TGCGCCAGCAGCCAAGGATCCGGGAGTTCCTCCTACGAGCAGTACTTC.

This clone showed up just once. The chain combines TRBV29-1 with TRBJ2-5; D may be TRBD2 (6 bases). The end of the DNA is better explained by TRBJ2-7, so the J call may be wrong. Germline CDR1 SQVTM, CDR2 ANQGSEA. The CDR3 length is 12 residues. The CDR3 nucleotides are TGCAGCGTTGTGCCCGGGGGCTACGAGCAGTACTTC. Amino acids: CSVVPGGYEQYF.

The sample holds one count of this clone. The V call is TRBV9, the J call TRBJ2-7; 8 nucleotides agree with TRBD1. V shed 0 bases and J 2 bases; nucleotides not matched to a gene: 7. Per the germline V gene, CDR1 is SGDLS and CDR2 is YYNGEE. The CDR3 sequence is 16 residues long. CDR3 region: CASSVGGTGLTYEQYF. CDR3 nucleotide sequence: TGTGCCAGCAGCGTAGGGGGGACAGGTTTAACCTACGAGCAGTACTTC.

The genes are TRBV25-1 and TRBJ1-2; D remains ambiguous. The germline CDR1 and CDR2 sequences are MGHDK and SYGVNS. The CDR3 is made up of 17 amino acids. V lost 1 base and J lost 3, with 18 bases in between. The CDR3 spells CASSEWEAAAHYYGYTF. The CDR3 coding sequence is TGTGCCAGCAGTGAATGGGAGGCAGCCGCTCATTACTATGGCTACACCTTC.

The chain joins TRBV19 to TRBJ2-7; D ambiguous. The V end lost 1 base, the J end lost 1 base, and 11 bases lay between the germline ends. Germline lookup yields CDR1 LNHDA and CDR2 SQIVND (reference sequence). The CDR3 is made up of 15 amino acids. CDR3 nucleotide sequence: TGTGCCAGTAGTATAGGGCCCTTTCCATCCTACGAGCAGTACTTC. It yields the protein CASSIGPFPSYEQYF.

The chain combines TRBV5-6 with TRBJ2-2; TRBD2 is a possible D gene (6 bases). Trimming left V 0 bases short and J 5 bases short, with 8 bases between. Germline loops: CDR1 SGHDT, CDR2 YYEEEE. This CDR3 contains 14 residues. CDR3 sequence: CASSLALATGELFF. CDR3 DNA: TGTGCCAGCAGCTTGGCACTAGCTACCGGGGAGCTGTTTTTT. Full variable domain (remainder filled in from reference TRBV5-6 and TRBJ2-2): DAGVTQSPTHLIKTRGQQVTLRCSPKSGHDTVSWYQQALGQGPQFIFQYYEEEERQRGNFPDRFSGHQFPNYSSELNVNALLLGDSALYLCASSLALATGELFFGEGSRLTVL.

The count of this clone is one. This chain joins TRBV6-5 and TRBJ1-1; possible D gene TRBD1, 5 bases. Deletions cut 0 bases from V and 0 bases from J, with 11 bases between. The germline CDR1 and CDR2 sequences are MNHEY and SVGAGI. The CDR3 runs 16 residues. The CDR3 nucleotides read TGTGCCAGCAGTTACTCGATTGTGGGGGTGAACACTGAAGCTTTCTTT. Translating gives CASSYSIVGVNTEAFF.

A single count supports this clone. The chain employs TRBV9 and TRBJ2-7; 11 bases map to TRBD2. The CDR3 is 15 amino acids. The trim removed 3 bases at V and 4 bases at J, leaving 6 bases unmatched. Per the germline V gene, CDR1 is SGDLS and CDR2 is YYNGEE. The CDR3, as DNA: TGTGCCAGCAGCGCCTTAGCGGGGGGGTATTACGAGCAGTACTTC. The encoded protein is CASSALAGGYYEQYF.

The CDR3 DNA follows: TGTGCCAGCAGTCCCGAGTTCTCGGAAAAACTGTTTTTT. Translated: CASSPEFSEKLFF. The chain couples TRBV28 to TRBJ1-4; D call uncertain. CDR1 MDHEN and CDR2 SYDVKM come from the germline V gene. This CDR3 contains 13 residues. With 5 bases removed from V and 8 bases from J, the gap between germline ends came to 12 bases.

This rearrangement joins TRBV6-1 to TRBJ2-7, with D perhaps given as TRBD1 or TRBD2 (5 bases each). CDR3 length: 14 residues. V was pared by 1 base and J by 2 bases, with 9 bases between. The germline V gene encodes CDR1 MNHNS and CDR2 SASEGT. CDR3 amino acids: CASSEGGTAYEQYF. In nucleotides, the CDR3 is TGTGCCAGCAGTGAAGGGGGGACCGCCTACGAGCAGTACTTC.

The V call is TRBV2, the J call TRBJ1-5, with a tentative D call TRBD1 (5 bases). V lost 3 bases and J lost 8, with 11 bases in between. The V gene's germline CDR1 is SNHLY and CDR2 FYNNEI. The CDR3 is 13 residues long. The CDR3 nucleotides are TGTGCCAGCAGTGAGCCAGGGAATAAGCCCCAGCATTTT. Protein sequence: CASSEPGNKPQHF.

This chain links TRBV2 with TRBJ2-1; 8 nucleotides align to TRBD1. CDR1 and CDR2 from the germline V gene are SNHLY and FYNNEI. V lost 4 bases to trimming and J lost 9 bases; unmatched junction nucleotides: 11. The CDR3 is made up of 15 amino acids. In DNA form, the CDR3 reads TGTGCCAGCAGTGCGCCAGGGGGCAATGGGGGTGAGCAGTTCTTC. Translated, it gives CASSAPGGNGGEQFF. Based on the CDR3 plus reference TRBV2 and TRBJ2-1, the full variable domain is EPEVTQTPSHQVTQMGQEVILRCVPISNHLYFYWYRQILGQKVEFLVSFYNNEISEKSEIFDDQFSVERPDGSNFTLKIRSTKLEDSAMYFCASSAPGGNGGEQFFGPGTRLTVL.

Written as DNA, the CDR3 is TGCAGCGAACTAGCGGGAGTGGATGAGCAGTTCTTC. The encoded protein is CSELAGVDEQFF. This chain links TRBV29-1 with TRBJ2-1; the match to TRBD2 covers 11 bases. V gave up 7 bases and J gave up 8 bases; unmatched junction bases: 4. Germline CDR1 reads SQVTM; CDR2 reads ANQGSEA. The CDR3 spans 12 residues.

Notes on this clone: Other DNA sequences in this sample translate to the same CDR3. J is TRBJ2-7 and V is TRBV7-9; possible D gene TRBD1, 6 bases. This CDR3 has 12 amino acids. Germline-derived CDR1 and CDR2 are SEHNR and FQNEAQ (reference sequence). V was pared by 3 bases and J by 6 bases, with 9 bases between. CDR3 amino acids: CASSFGGGEQYF. Written as DNA, the CDR3 is TGTGCCAGCAGCTTTGGGGGCGGCGAGCAGTACTTC.

The rearrangement joins TRBV6-5 to TRBJ1-1; 7 nucleotides agree with TRBD1. The germline gives CDR1 MNHEY, CDR2 SVGAGI. CDR3 size: 15 residues. V lost 4 bases, J lost 0 bases, and 5 bases stayed unmatched. Written as DNA, the CDR3 is TGTGCCAGCAGTTGGGACAGCATGATGAACACTGAAGCTTTCTTT. Its protein product is CASSWDSMMNTEAFF.

Notes on this clone: Other nucleotide sequences from this sample produce the same CDR3. The V gene is TRBV6-5, the J gene TRBJ2-1; 9 bases agree with TRBD2. CDR3 length equals 15 residues. V dropped 0 bases and J dropped 7; count of bases not matched to a gene: 4. CDR1 is MNHEY, CDR2 SVGAGI, per germline. DNA of the CDR3: TGTGCCAGCAGTTACTCGACTAGCGGCCTGAATGAGCAGTTCTTC. This codes for CASSYSTSGLNEQFF.

The rearrangement joins TRBV6-5 to TRBJ2-1; 11 bases match TRBD2. There are 14 residues in the CDR3. Trimming took 4 bases from V and 7 from J; bases not matched to a gene: 3. The germline V gene encodes CDR1 MNHEY and CDR2 SVGAGI. The CDR3 protein is CASSLSSGRNEQFF. CDR3 nucleotides: TGTGCCAGCAGTTTGTCTAGCGGGAGGAATGAGCAGTTCTTC.

The chain uses TRBV4-1 and TRBJ1-1; 7 bases fit TRBD1. Germline loops: CDR1 MGHRA, CDR2 YSYEKL. The trim removed 1 base at V and 4 bases at J, leaving 9 bases unmatched. This CDR3 comprises 16 residues. The CDR3 protein is CASSQVYRGGGTEAFF. For the CDR3, the DNA is TGCGCCAGCAGCCAAGTTTACAGGGGCGGGGGCACTGAAGCTTTCTTT.

This clone was detected only once. J is TRBJ2-3 and V is TRBV29-1, with 12 positions matching TRBD2. Losses at the gene ends were 6 bases for V and 4 bases for J; bases not matched to a gene: 5. This CDR3 comprises 14 residues. Per the germline V gene, CDR1 is SQVTM and CDR2 is ANQGSEA. CDR3 sequence: CSVDLAGGPDTQYF. CDR3 DNA: TGCAGCGTCGATCTAGCGGGAGGGCCAGATACGCAGTATTTT.

The CDR3 DNA follows: TGTGCCAGTAGTATAGGTCCAGCCAGCGACTACGAGCAGTACTTC. Its translation: CASSIGPASDYEQYF. The chain has TRBV19 and TRBJ2-7; D ambiguous. This CDR3 has 15 residues. V gave up 1 base and J gave up 3 bases, with 13 bases separating them. Germline loops: CDR1 LNHDA, CDR2 SQIVND (reference sequence).

The chain uses TRBV27 and TRBJ1-6, with TRBD1 identical over 9 bases. V shed 5 bases and J 9 bases; nucleotides not matched to a gene: 5. The CDR3 covers 14 residues. Germline V gene data show CDR1 as MNHEY and CDR2 as SMNVEV (reference sequence). The CDR3 region has the DNA TGTGCCAGCAGTGGGGACAGGGCGAGTTCACCCCTCCACTTT. Translated, it gives CASSGDRASSPLHF.

Of note for this clone: This sample includes further DNA sequences coding for the same CDR3. The rearrangement links TRBV27 to TRBJ1-1; possible D gene TRBD1, 6 bases. CDR1 MNHEY and CDR2 SMNVEV come from the germline V gene (reference sequence). CDR3 size: 14 residues. Trimming shortened V by 2 bases and J by 1 base, and 8 bases separated the two germline ends. The CDR3 sequence: CASSLVGGNTEAFF. The CDR3 nucleotides are TGTGCCAGCAGTTTAGTAGGGGGGAACACTGAAGCTTTCTTT.

The V and J genes are TRBV7-9 and TRBJ2-1, with 7 bases that match TRBD2. Trimming removed 2 bases from V and 7 bases from J; junction bases left unmatched: 5. The CDR3 totals 14 residues. In germline, CDR1 is SEHNR, CDR2 FQNEAQ (reference sequence). CDR3 in DNA: TGTGCCAGCAGCTTAATTCGGGGGGAGAATGAGCAGTTCTTC. As protein: CASSLIRGENEQFF.

The chain recombines TRBV19 with TRBJ2-7, with D perhaps TRBD2 (7 bases). V dropped 5 bases and J dropped 3 bases, with 14 bases sitting between them. Germline assignment: CDR1 LNHDA and CDR2 SQIVND (reference sequence). The length of the CDR3 is 14 residues. The CDR3 loop is CASSATGGVYEQYF. For the CDR3, the DNA is TGTGCCAGTAGTGCCACGGGGGGCGTCTACGAGCAGTACTTC.

The chain uses TRBV7-2 and TRBJ2-1, with D maybe TRBD2 (6 bases). The CDR3 is 13 amino acids. Germline-derived CDR1 and CDR2 are SGHTA and FQGNSA. The ends were cut back, 3 bases at V and 6 bases at J, with 9 bases in the middle. CDR3 sequence reads: CASSFLEGNEQFF. Here the CDR3 DNA reads TGTGCCAGCAGCTTCTTGGAGGGCAATGAGCAGTTCTTC.

This clone was detected only a few times. The sample contains more than one DNA sequence encoding this CDR3. The V and J genes are TRBV6-5 and TRBJ2-7; D unresolved. The CDR3 is made up of 13 amino acids. V was cut by 2 bases and J by 1 base, with 6 bases left in between. Germline CDR1 reads MNHEY; CDR2 reads SVGAGI. The CDR3 nucleotides are TGTGCCAGCAGTTACGCCGGGTCCTACGAGCAGTACTTC. It is translated as CASSYAGSYEQYF.

The rearrangement joins TRBV30 to TRBJ1-4; D gene uncertain. The germline CDR1 and CDR2 sequences are GTSNPN and SVGIG (reference sequence). The V and J ends lost 8 bases and 7 bases respectively, with 11 bases between them. CDR3 length: 11 amino acids. The CDR3 spells CAVEAGEKLFF. In nucleotides, the CDR3 is TGTGCCGTCGAGGCCGGTGAAAAACTGTTTTTT. The entire variable domain, with the rest obtained from reference TRBV30 and TRBJ1-4, is as follows: SQTIHQWPATLVQPVGSPLSLECTVEGTSNPNLYWYRQAAGRGLQLLFYSVGIGQISSEVPQNLSASRPQDRQFILSSKKLLLSDSGFYLCAVEAGEKLFFGSGTQLSVL.

The chain uses TRBV5-6 and TRBJ2-1; 10 nucleotides match TRBD2. Germline lookup yields CDR1 SGHDT and CDR2 YYEEEE. V gave up 1 base and J gave up 10 bases; unmatched junction bases: 2. The CDR3 extends over 13 amino acids. The CDR3: CASSLSGRAEQFF. The CDR3 bases are TGTGCCAGCAGCTTGAGCGGGAGGGCCGAGCAGTTCTTC.

CDR3 region: CASSLSLGLAGGTDTQYF. The CDR3 nucleotides are TGTGCCAGCAGTTTATCGTTGGGATTAGCGGGGGGCACAGATACGCAGTATTTT. The genes are TRBV27 and TRBJ2-3; 9 nucleotides align to TRBD2. The germline gives CDR1 MNHEY, CDR2 SMNVEV (reference sequence). V lost 0 bases, J lost 1 base, and 8 bases stayed unmatched. The CDR3 has 18 residues.